The sequence of this T cell receptor (beta chain) was determined in a study of blood T cell repertoires in COVID-19. Study-wide context: T cells, B-cell-depleted T cells, or PBMCs supplied cDNA or gDNA.

Germline assignment: CDR1 SGHDN and CDR2 FVKESK. CDR3 size: 15 residues. Notes on this clone: The junction departs from the called germline gene at one end, perhaps through a read error.

As originally analysed: Amplified reference gene primers provided the basis for estimating nucleated cell counts. The assay was immunoSEQ multiplex PCR, and TCRdb's table has in-frame clones only and misses some. V and J calls and clone size are given by that table; D and trimming were obtained from the DNA. The sample consists of 290,000 or so clones, approximately 89% of them appearing once. The study counted Cohort 3 donors as recovered given two negative PCRs, clearance, or symptom resolution. The sequenced material came from PBMCs or T cells enriched from blood (not recorded which). The clonotype comes from a woman aged 18-29 years who had recovered from COVID-19. This chain connects TRBV14 to TRBJ1-1; D gene unclear. This CDR3 reads CASSSNTGGRYEAFF. CDR3 nucleotide sequence: TGTGCCAGCAGCTCTAACACCGGAGGGAGGTATGAAGCATTTTTT.